This TCR beta chain emerged from a study of graft-versus-host responses after intestinal transplantation. Study-wide context: Anti-thymocyte globulin induction preceded roughly 3 years of tacrolimus and steroid maintenance in all recipients.

Overall study results and limits: Some GvH clones were seen earlier in gut or blood, suggesting intestinal origin. Circulating GvH clone levels at their peak were associated with HvG declines (early post-transplant).

This table comes from immunoSEQ multiplex PCR, and its TCRdb copy is limited to in-frame clones, with some not included. Here the sample spans 90,000 to 130,000 clones, 80% to 95% being singletons. The J segment lost 2 bases and the V segment lost 4 bases, leaving 8 bases of the junction unmatched. The CDR3 runs to 16 residues. Germline-derived CDR1 and CDR2 are MGHRA and YSYEKL. As concerns this clone: Its antigen is currently unknown.

Material: unstimulated CD8+ T cells sorted from spleen or lymph node cells, obtained before intestinal transplant. The sequence came from a human donor who received an intestinal transplant. V gene TRBV4-1 combines with J gene TRBJ2-3; TRBD2 agrees at 8 bases. CDR3 in DNA: TGCGCCAGCAGCCCCACGGGCGGGAGGTACACAGATACGCAGTATTTT. This sequence encodes CASSPTGGRYTDTQYF.